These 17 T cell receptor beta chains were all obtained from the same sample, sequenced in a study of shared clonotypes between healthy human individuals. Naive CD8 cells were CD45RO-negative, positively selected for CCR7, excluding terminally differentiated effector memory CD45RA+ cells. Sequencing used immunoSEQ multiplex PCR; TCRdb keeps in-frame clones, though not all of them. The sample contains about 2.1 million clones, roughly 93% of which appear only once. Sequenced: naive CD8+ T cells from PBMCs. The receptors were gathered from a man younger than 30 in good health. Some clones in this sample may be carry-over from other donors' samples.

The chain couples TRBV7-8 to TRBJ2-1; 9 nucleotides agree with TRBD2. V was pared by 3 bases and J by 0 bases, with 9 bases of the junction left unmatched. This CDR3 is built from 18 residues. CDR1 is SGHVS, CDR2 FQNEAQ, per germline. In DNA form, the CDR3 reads TGTGCCAGCAGCTTTGGGCTAGCGGGGTCGCGCTCCTACAATGAGCAGTTCTTC. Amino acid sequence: CASSFGLAGSRSYNEQFF.

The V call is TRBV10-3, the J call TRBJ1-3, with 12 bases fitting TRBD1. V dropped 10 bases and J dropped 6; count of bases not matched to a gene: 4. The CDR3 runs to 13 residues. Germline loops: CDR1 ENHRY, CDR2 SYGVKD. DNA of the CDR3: TGTGCCAGCGGGACAGGGGGCGTAAACACCATATATTTT. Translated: CASGTGGVNTIYF.

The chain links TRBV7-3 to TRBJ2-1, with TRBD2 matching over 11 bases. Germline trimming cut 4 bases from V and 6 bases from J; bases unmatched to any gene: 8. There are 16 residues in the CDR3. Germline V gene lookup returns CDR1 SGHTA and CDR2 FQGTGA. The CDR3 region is CASSSHPGLAANEQFF. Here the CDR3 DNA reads TGTGCCAGCAGCTCGCATCCGGGACTAGCGGCCAATGAGCAGTTCTTC.

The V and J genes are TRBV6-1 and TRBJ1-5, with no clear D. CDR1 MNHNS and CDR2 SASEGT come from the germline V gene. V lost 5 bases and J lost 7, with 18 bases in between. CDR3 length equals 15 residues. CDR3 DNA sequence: TGTGCCAGCAGTAGTGGGTTAGGGTATTTGCAGCCCCAGCATTTT. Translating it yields CASSSGLGYLQPQHF.

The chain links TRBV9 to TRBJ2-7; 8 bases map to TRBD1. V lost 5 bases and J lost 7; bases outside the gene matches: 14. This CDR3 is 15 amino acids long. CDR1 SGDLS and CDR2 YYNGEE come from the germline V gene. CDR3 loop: CASSFSGGKGSEQYF. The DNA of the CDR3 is TGTGCCAGCAGTTTCTCAGGGGGCAAAGGGAGTGAGCAGTACTTC.

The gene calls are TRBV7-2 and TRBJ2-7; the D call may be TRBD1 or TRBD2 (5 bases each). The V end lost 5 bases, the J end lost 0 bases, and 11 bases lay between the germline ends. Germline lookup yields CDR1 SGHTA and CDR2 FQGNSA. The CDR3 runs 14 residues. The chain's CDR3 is CASSARDGSYEQYF. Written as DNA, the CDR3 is TGTGCCAGCAGCGCCCGGGACGGCTCCTACGAGCAGTACTTC.

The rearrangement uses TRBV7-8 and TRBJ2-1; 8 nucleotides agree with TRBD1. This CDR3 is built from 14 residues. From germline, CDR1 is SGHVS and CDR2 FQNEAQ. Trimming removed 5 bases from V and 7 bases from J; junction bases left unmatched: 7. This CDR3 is CASSPRTGRNEQFF. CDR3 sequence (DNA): TGTGCCAGCAGCCCCCGGACAGGGCGGAATGAGCAGTTCTTC.

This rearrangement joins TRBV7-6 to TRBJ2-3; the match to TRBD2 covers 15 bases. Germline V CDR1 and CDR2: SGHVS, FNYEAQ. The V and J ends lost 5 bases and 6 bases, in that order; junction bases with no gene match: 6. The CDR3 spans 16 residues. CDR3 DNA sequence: TGTGCCAGCAGCGTGGGACTAGCGGGAGGACTCGATACGCAGTATTTT. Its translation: CASSVGLAGGLDTQYF.

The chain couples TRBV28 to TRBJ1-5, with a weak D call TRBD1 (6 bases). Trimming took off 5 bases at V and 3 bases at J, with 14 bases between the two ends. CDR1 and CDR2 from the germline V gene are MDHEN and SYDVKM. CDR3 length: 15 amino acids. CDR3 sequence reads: CASSRRGAVNQPQHF. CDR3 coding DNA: TGTGCCAGCAGTCGCCGGGGGGCGGTCAATCAGCCCCAGCATTTT.

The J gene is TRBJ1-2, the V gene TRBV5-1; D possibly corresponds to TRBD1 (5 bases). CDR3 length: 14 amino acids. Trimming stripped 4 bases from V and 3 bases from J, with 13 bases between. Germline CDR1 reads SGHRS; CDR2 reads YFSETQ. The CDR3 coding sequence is TGCGCCAGCAGCCCCAGGGAACGATACTATGGCTACACCTTC. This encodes CASSPRERYYGYTF.

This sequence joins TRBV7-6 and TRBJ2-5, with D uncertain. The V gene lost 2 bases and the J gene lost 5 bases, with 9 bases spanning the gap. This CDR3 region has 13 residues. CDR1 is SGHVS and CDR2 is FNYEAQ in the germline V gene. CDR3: CASSLRRAETQYF. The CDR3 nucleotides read TGTGCCAGCAGCTTAAGAAGAGCGGAGACCCAGTACTTC.

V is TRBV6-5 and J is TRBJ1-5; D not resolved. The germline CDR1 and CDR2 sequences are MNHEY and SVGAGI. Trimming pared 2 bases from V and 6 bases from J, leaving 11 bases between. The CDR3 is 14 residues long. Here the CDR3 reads CASSYLGFGQPQHF. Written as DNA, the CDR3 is TGTGCCAGCAGTTACCTGGGGTTCGGTCAGCCCCAGCATTTT.

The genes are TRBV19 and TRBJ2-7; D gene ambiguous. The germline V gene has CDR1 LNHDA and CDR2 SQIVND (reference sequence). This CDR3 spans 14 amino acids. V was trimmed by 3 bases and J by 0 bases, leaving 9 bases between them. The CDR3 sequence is CASSMDGSSYEQYF. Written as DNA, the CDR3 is TGTGCCAGTAGTATGGACGGTAGCTCCTACGAGCAGTACTTC.

The CDR3 spells CASSLNTYNEQFF. CDR3 bases: TGTGCCAGCAGCTTGAACACCTACAATGAGCAGTTCTTC. The rearrangement uses TRBV11-2 and TRBJ2-1, with D unresolved. The CDR3 contains 13 residues. Germline V CDR1 and CDR2: SGHAT, FQNNGV. V was cut by 3 bases and J by 2 bases, with 5 bases left in between.

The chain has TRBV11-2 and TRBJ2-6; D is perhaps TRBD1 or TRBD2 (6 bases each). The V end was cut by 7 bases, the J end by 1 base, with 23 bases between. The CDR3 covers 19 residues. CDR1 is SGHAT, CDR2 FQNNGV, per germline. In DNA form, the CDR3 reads TGTGCCAGCACCCTAACAGCGGGCCGGGGGCTGTCTGGGGCCAACGTCCTGACTTTC. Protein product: CASTLTAGRGLSGANVLTF.

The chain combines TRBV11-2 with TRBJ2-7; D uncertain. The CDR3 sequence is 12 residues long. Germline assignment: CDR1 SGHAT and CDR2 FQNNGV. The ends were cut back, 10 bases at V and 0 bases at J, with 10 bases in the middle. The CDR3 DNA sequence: TGTGCCACCTCCGGGTACTCCTACGAGCAGTACTTC. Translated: CATSGYSYEQYF.

The CDR3 sequence is CASSQGIYSNQPQHF. CDR3 nucleotide sequence: TGCGCCAGCAGCCAAGGGATTTATAGCAATCAGCCCCAGCATTTT. The chain couples TRBV4-3 to TRBJ1-5; D is unclear. V lost 1 base and J lost 0, with 7 bases in between. CDR1 and CDR2 (germline): LGHNA, YSLEER. The CDR3 runs 15 residues.